The clone carrying this T cell receptor (beta chain) showed up just a few times. The libraries were made with immunoSEQ v3.0 at survey level. The data were produced by immunoSEQ multiplex PCR, yet TCRdb's version contains in-frame clones alone and is incomplete. The sample holds 14,000 or so clones, roughly 80% seen once. The content of samples before DNA extraction was roughly 0.85-11 million cryopreserved PBMC. The sample comes from a study of long-term antiretroviral therapy in people with HIV. Overall study: The 2015 immediate-ART recommendation was preceded by the earliest samples by about a decade.

CDR1 SGHVS and CDR2 FNYEAQ come from the germline V gene. This CDR3 contains 13 residues. V shed 5 bases and J shed 2 bases, with 9 bases lying between them. Here the sequenced sample was unsorted PBMCs, taken 1.8 years before starting antiretroviral therapy. The clonotype was recovered from a middle-aged woman with HIV. The rearrangement joins TRBV7-6 to TRBJ1-2; tentative D call: TRBD1 (5 bases). CDR3 loop: CASSPAGNYGYTF. For the CDR3, the DNA is TGTGCCAGCAGCCCGGCAGGGAACTATGGCTACACCTTC.